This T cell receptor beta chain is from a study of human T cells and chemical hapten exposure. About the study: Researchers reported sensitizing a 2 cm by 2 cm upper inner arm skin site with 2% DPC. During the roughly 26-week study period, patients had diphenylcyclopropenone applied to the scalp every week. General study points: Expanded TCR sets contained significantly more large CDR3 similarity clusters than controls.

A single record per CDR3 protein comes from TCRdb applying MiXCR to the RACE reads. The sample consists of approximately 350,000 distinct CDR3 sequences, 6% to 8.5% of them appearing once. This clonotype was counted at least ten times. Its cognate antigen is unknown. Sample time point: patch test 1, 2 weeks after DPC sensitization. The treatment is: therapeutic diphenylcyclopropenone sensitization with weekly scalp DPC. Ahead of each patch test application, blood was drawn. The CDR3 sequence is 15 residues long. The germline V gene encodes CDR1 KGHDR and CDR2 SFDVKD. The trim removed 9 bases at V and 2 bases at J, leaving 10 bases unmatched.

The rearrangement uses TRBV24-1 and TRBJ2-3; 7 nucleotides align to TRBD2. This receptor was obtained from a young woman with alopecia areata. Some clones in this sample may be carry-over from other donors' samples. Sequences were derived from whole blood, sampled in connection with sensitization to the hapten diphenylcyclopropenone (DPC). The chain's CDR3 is CATQVGGGFTDTQYF. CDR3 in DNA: TGTGCCACCCAAGTGGGCGGGGGATTCACAGATACGCAGTATTTT.